The 21 T cell receptor beta chains listed next were all sequenced from one sample in a study of T cells in Graves' hyperthyroidism and ophthalmopathy. Amplification of TCR beta CDR3 regions used RNA as the template. TCR CDR3 underwent first-round RT-PCR with the HTBI primer set. TCRdb itself ran the multiplex PCR reads through MiXCR, one entry per CDR3 protein. This table has roughly 500,000 distinct CDR3 sequences, about 20% appearing once. Sequenced material: blood. Every receptor here comes from a woman between 65 and 79 years old with Graves' ophthalmopathy.

This clonotype has at least ten counts. The chain links TRBV7-2 to TRBJ2-1, with unresolved D. Germline V gives CDR1 SGHTA, CDR2 FQGNSA. The CDR3 has 15 residues. Trimming stripped 5 bases from V and 0 bases from J, with 11 bases between. The CDR3 region is CASSPAALSYNEQFF. CDR3 nucleotides: TGTGCCAGCAGCCCTGCCGCGCTCTCCTACAATGAGCAGTTCTTC.

This clonotype occurred many times. The V gene is TRBV18, the J gene TRBJ2-1, with TRBD1 matching over 8 bases. This CDR3 has 16 amino acids. V gave up 1 base and J gave up 8 bases; unmatched junction bases: 10. CDR1 KGHSH and CDR2 LQKENI come from the germline V gene. The CDR3 DNA is TGTGCCAGCTCACCACAACGCGGGACAGGCGGCTATGAGCAGTTCTTC. Its protein product is CASSPQRGTGGYEQFF.

The table lists this clonotype with a few counts. The chain has TRBV20-1 and TRBJ2-3, with D hard to call. V lost 6 bases and J lost 3, with 10 bases in between. The CDR3 contains 12 residues. Germline lookup yields CDR1 DFQATT and CDR2 SNEGSKA (reference sequence). The CDR3 sequence: CSALMRTDTQYF. DNA of the CDR3: TGCAGTGCCCTAATGAGGACAGATACGCAGTATTTT.

The gene calls are TRBV24-1 and TRBJ2-1; D is uncertain. CDR3 length: 13 residues. With 1 base removed from V and 9 bases from J, the gap between germline ends came to 9 bases. CDR1 is KGHDR and CDR2 is SFDVKD in the germline V gene. The CDR3 loop is CATSDFGRSEQFF. The DNA of the CDR3 is TGTGCCACCAGTGATTTTGGCAGAAGTGAGCAGTTCTTC.

V usage is TRBV28 and J usage is TRBJ2-2, with 8 bases fitting TRBD1. V lost 6 bases, J lost 5 bases, and 8 bases stayed unmatched. This CDR3 region has 15 residues. CDR1 is MDHEN and CDR2 is SYDVKM in the germline V gene. Written as DNA, the CDR3 is TGTGCCAGCAGCTTGAGCAGGGGGCGTACCGGGGAGCTGTTTTTT. Translation gives CASSLSRGRTGELFF. The full variable domain, completed using reference TRBV28 and TRBJ2-2, is DVKVTQSSRYLVKRTGEKVFLECVQDMDHENMFWYRQDPGLGLRLIYFSYDVKMKEKGDIPEGYSVSREKKERFSLILESASTNQTSMYLCASSLSRGRTGELFFGEGSRLTVL.

This clonotype was seen only a few times. V is TRBV29-1 and J is TRBJ1-2; possibly TRBD1 for D (5 bases). Germline CDR1 SQVTM, CDR2 ANQGSEA. The ends were cut back, 4 bases at V and 6 bases at J, with 12 bases in the middle. CDR3 length equals 12 residues. CDR3 region: CSVAAGWDGYTF. The CDR3 DNA sequence: TGCAGCGTTGCTGCAGGGTGGGATGGCTACACCTTC. Combining the CDR3 with reference TRBV29-1 and TRBJ1-2 gives the whole variable domain SAVISQKPSRDICQRGTSLTIQCQVDSQVTMMFWYRQQPGQSLTLIATANQGSEATYESGFVIDKFPISRPNLTFSTLTVSNMSPEDSSIYLCSVAAGWDGYTFGSGTRLTVV.

The gene calls are TRBV20-1 and TRBJ1-1, with TRBD1 matching over 7 bases. This CDR3 is 16 amino acids long. Trimming removed 3 bases from V and 11 bases from J; junction bases left unmatched: 21. Germline CDR1 reads DFQATT; CDR2 reads SNEGSKA (reference sequence). The CDR3 here is CSASKSGGTAREFAFF. The CDR3 coding sequence is TGCAGTGCTAGTAAGAGTGGGGGGACAGCTAGAGAGTTTGCTTTCTTT.

The V gene is TRBV7-9, the J gene TRBJ2-7; 10 bases fit TRBD1. This CDR3 is 15 amino acids long. Germline V gene lookup returns CDR1 SEHNR and CDR2 FQNEAQ (reference sequence). With V trimmed by 5 bases and J by 2 bases, 6 bases remained unmatched. The CDR3 is CASSAPGTGAYEQYF. The DNA for the CDR3 is TGTGCCAGCAGCGCTCCCGGGACAGGGGCCTACGAGCAGTACTTC.

This clonotype has more than one count but fewer than ten. The V and J genes are TRBV5-4 and TRBJ2-7; maybe TRBD1 (6 bases). Trimming shortened V by 4 bases and J by 1 base, and 12 bases separated the two germline ends. The CDR3 extends over 14 amino acids. Germline V lookup: CDR1 SGHNT, CDR2 YYREEE (reference sequence). This CDR3 reads CASSPDSRSYEQYF. Written as DNA, the CDR3 is TGTGCCAGCAGCCCGGACAGTAGGTCCTACGAGCAGTACTTC.

This chain connects TRBV4-3 to TRBJ1-1; no reliable D call. Trimming took off 2 bases at V and 1 base at J, with 5 bases between the two ends. The length of the CDR3 is 13 residues. Germline V gene sequence: CDR1 LGHNA, CDR2 YSLEER. DNA for the CDR3: TGCGCCAGCAGCCAATATTGGAACACTGAAGCTTTCTTT. It is translated as CASSQYWNTEAFF.

This clonotype was seen a handful of times. The gene calls are TRBV29-1 and TRBJ1-5; maybe TRBD1 (5 bases). In germline, CDR1 is SQVTM, CDR2 ANQGSEA. Trimming took off 7 bases at V and 6 bases at J, with 19 bases between the two ends. The length of the CDR3 is 14 residues. The CDR3 spells CSATRRDHGQPQHF. CDR3 DNA sequence: TGCAGCGCCACACGCCGGGACCATGGTCAGCCCCAGCATTTT.

This clonotype was found once. V gene TRBV19 combines with J gene TRBJ2-3; TRBD2 matches at 10 bases. Germline CDR1 reads LNHDA; CDR2 reads SQIVND (reference sequence). This CDR3 region has 15 residues. The trim removed 3 bases at V and 6 bases at J, leaving 6 bases unmatched. CDR3 nucleotide sequence: TGTGCCAGTAGTATGGCTAGCGGGAGTTCGGATACGCAGTATTTT. It translates to CASSMASGSSDTQYF.

This clonotype was seen at least ten times. The V call is TRBV7-2, the J call TRBJ2-7; D ambiguous. The V gene's germline CDR1 is SGHTA and CDR2 FQGNSA. The V end was cut by 4 bases, the J end by 2 bases, with 15 bases between. The CDR3 sequence is 15 residues long. The CDR3 DNA is TGTGCCAGCAGCTCCGGTCCCCCTCCGGCCTACGAGCAGTACTTC. It is translated as CASSSGPPPAYEQYF.

The chain is built from TRBV7-2 and TRBJ1-6; no clear D gene. Germline V CDR1 and CDR2: SGHTA, FQGNSA. V shed 4 bases and J shed 7 bases, with 11 bases lying between them. CDR3 length equals 14 residues. The CDR3 here is CASSSPAMNSPLHF. As DNA, the CDR3 is TGTGCCAGCAGCTCCCCGGCGATGAATTCACCCCTCCACTTT.

The J gene is TRBJ2-1, the V gene TRBV2; 10 nucleotides line up with TRBD2. J gave up 9 bases and V 8 bases, and 10 bases lay outside the gene matches. The germline gives CDR1 SNHLY, CDR2 FYNNEI. CDR3 length: 14 residues. This CDR3 is CASGGSGRAAEQFF. DNA of the CDR3: TGTGCCAGCGGGGGCAGCGGGAGGGCCGCTGAGCAGTTCTTC.

As DNA, the CDR3 is TGTGCCAGCAGCTGGGGACAGGGTCCCACTGAAGCTTTCTTT. Its protein product is CASSWGQGPTEAFF. The chain is built from TRBV5-5 and TRBJ1-1; TRBD1 matches at 9 bases. The V segment lost 3 bases and the J segment 4 bases; nucleotides outside the gene matches: 4. Per germline, CDR1 SGHKS and CDR2 YYEKEE (reference sequence). The CDR3 totals 14 residues.

Note on this clonotype: A much larger clone differs by one base, so this may be a read error. This sequence joins TRBV7-2 and TRBJ2-3; no firm D call. V lost 5 bases, J lost 5 bases, and 14 bases lay in between. The V gene's germline CDR1 is SGHTA and CDR2 FQGNSA. The CDR3 covers 14 residues. The CDR3 DNA reads as TGTGCCAGCAGCCCCGGTTTATTGGGAGATACGCAGTATTTT. It specifies CASSPGLLGDTQYF.

This chain uses TRBV20-1 with TRBJ1-5, with D unclear. This CDR3 has 12 amino acids. In germline, CDR1 is DFQATT, CDR2 SNEGSKA (reference sequence). V lost 6 bases to trimming and J lost 0 bases, with 6 bases between them. The CDR3 loop reads CSAGDSNQPQHF. The CDR3 DNA follows: TGCAGTGCCGGAGATAGCAATCAGCCCCAGCATTTT.

This CDR3 is CASSLNRAQDTQYF. CDR3 DNA: TGCGCCAGCAGCTTGAACAGGGCGCAAGATACGCAGTATTTT. The chain employs TRBV5-1 and TRBJ2-3, with TRBD1 as a possible D gene (6 bases). V was trimmed by 1 base and J by 5 bases, leaving 11 bases between them. This CDR3 has 14 residues. Looked up from germline, CDR1 is SGHRS and CDR2 is YFSETQ.

The chain has TRBV27 and TRBJ2-5; D is possibly TRBD1 (6 bases). CDR1 is MNHEY and CDR2 is SMNVEV in the germline V gene (reference sequence). The CDR3 is 12 residues long. V was cut by 5 bases and J by 13 bases, with 17 bases left in between. CDR3 in DNA: TGTGCCAGCAGTATCCCCAGGGGTGGGTTGTACTTC. Protein: CASSIPRGGLYF.

Ten or more counts support this clonotype. At one boundary the junction diverges from the germline segment, which might be a read error. This chain uses TRBV5-1 with TRBJ2-7; 8 nucleotides match TRBD1. CDR1 is SGHRS and CDR2 is YFSETQ in the germline V gene. The CDR3 has 14 amino acids. The CDR3 DNA is TGTGCCAGCAGTGGAACAGGGGGGTCCTACGAGCAGTACTTC. Encoded protein: CASSGTGGSYEQYF.